These 8 T cell receptor beta chains were sequenced from one sample in a study of blood T cell repertoires in COVID-19. Measured with immunoSEQ multiplex PCR; TCRdb has only the in-frame clones, and not every one. The sample consists of about 170,000 clones, around 86% of them appearing once. What was sequenced was peripheral blood. The receptors were gathered from a woman of 80 years or more in a cohort sampled during active or convalescent COVID-19.

This clone was counted between two and nine times. The genes are TRBV5-4 and TRBJ1-1, with a possible D match to TRBD1 (6 bases). V was pared by 3 bases and J by 0 bases, with 12 bases between. In germline, CDR1 is SGHNT, CDR2 YYREEE (reference sequence). CDR3 length: 15 residues. CDR3 DNA: TGTGCCAGCAGCTCGGGACATAGCATGAACACTGAAGCTTTCTTT. It codes for CASSSGHSMNTEAFF. Looking up the rest from reference TRBV5-4 and TRBJ1-1 gives the full variable domain: ETGVTQSPTHLIKTRGQQVTLRCSSQSGHNTVSWYQQALGQGPQFIFQYYREEENGRGNFPPRFSGLQFPNYSSELNVNALELDDSALYLCASSSGHSMNTEAFFGQGTRLTVV.

V is TRBV4-3 and J is TRBJ2-1, with D perhaps matching TRBD2 (6 bases). Trimming stripped 4 bases from V and 2 bases from J, with 12 bases between. Germline lookup yields CDR1 LGHNA and CDR2 YSLEER. CDR3 length equals 15 residues. CDR3 nucleotides: TGCGCCAGCAGCCTAGGTAGCGGCCCCTACAATGAGCAGTTCTTC. Its protein product is CASSLGSGPYNEQFF.

CDR3 in amino acids: CASTPRTGIGNTIYF. As DNA, the CDR3 is TGCGCCAGCACCCCCCGGACAGGGATTGGAAACACCATATATTTT. This rearrangement joins TRBV4-1 to TRBJ1-3; 8 bases fit TRBD1. Germline V gene sequence: CDR1 MGHRA, CDR2 YSYEKL. This CDR3 region has 15 residues. J lost 3 bases, V lost 7 bases, and 8 bases had no gene match.

This clone was found once. The J gene is TRBJ2-5, the V gene TRBV19; possible D gene TRBD2, 5 bases. Trimming left V 4 bases short and J 5 bases short, with 17 bases between. CDR3 length: 15 residues. CDR1 is LNHDA and CDR2 is SQIVND in the germline V gene (reference sequence). The CDR3 nucleotides read TGTGCCAGTAGTACCTCGACCGGGGAAGGCGAGACCCAGTACTTC. It encodes CASSTSTGEGETQYF.

The gene calls are TRBV6-2 or TRBV6-3 and TRBJ2-3, with D possibly being TRBD2 (5 bases). V was trimmed by 4 bases and J by 6 bases, leaving 11 bases between them. The CDR3 is made up of 13 amino acids. Germline V CDR1 and CDR2: MNHEY, SVGEGT. The CDR3, as DNA: TGTGCCAGCAGTTTGACTACCAGGGATACGCAGTATTTT. Protein sequence: CASSLTTRDTQYF.

The chain links TRBV10-3 to TRBJ1-5, with D unclear. Trimming took off 7 bases at V and 2 bases at J, with 9 bases between the two ends. Germline assignment: CDR1 ENHRY and CDR2 SYGVKD. The CDR3 is 13 residues long. In DNA, the CDR3 is TGTGCCATCAAAGACATGGGCAATCAGCCCCAGCATTTT. This codes for CAIKDMGNQPQHF.

The V gene is TRBV5-5, the J gene TRBJ1-2, with 10 nucleotides matching TRBD1. The CDR3 runs 14 residues. V shed 5 bases and J 2 bases; nucleotides not matched to a gene: 3. CDR1 is SGHKS and CDR2 is YYEKEE in the germline V gene (reference sequence). DNA for the CDR3: TGTGCCAGCAGACCGACAGGGGGCAACTATGGCTACACCTTC. It translates to CASRPTGGNYGYTF.

The chain is built from TRBV20-1 and TRBJ1-2; D perhaps matches TRBD1 (5 bases). Per germline, CDR1 DFQATT and CDR2 SNEGSKA (reference sequence). The CDR3 has 11 residues. CDR3: CKDTALYGYTF. CDR3 bases: TGCAAGGACACGGCCCTCTATGGCTACACCTTC.